The T cell receptor (beta chain) described here comes from a study of Ad26.COV2.S vaccination and SARS-CoV-2 variants. The wider study: The Ad26.COV2.S arm of the COV1001 trial was where the donor was placed. By the intramuscular route, Ad26.COV2.S was given once, or twice 56 days apart.

Sequenced by immunoSEQ multiplex PCR; TCRdb stores in-frame clones only, minus some. This sample has 300,000 to 500,000 clones, with about 85% found just once. The CDR3 runs to 16 residues. Germline V lookup: CDR1 KGHDR, CDR2 SFDVKD. Unmatched junction bases numbered 6, after V lost 0 bases and J lost 6 bases. Notes on the study in general: Analytic work on TCR breadth and depth might have understated the full extent of total T cell responses. A substantial breadth of spike-specific CD8+ and CD4+ T cell responses after vaccination has been reported.

Concerning this clone itself: Its antigen remains unknown.

Treatment described: over 15 received Ad26.COV2.S at low or high dose, single or two shots; a few received placebo; per-sample allocation not given. Collection of samples fell on day 63 after the first vaccine or placebo injection. Material: peripheral blood, obtained in a trial of Ad26.COV2.S vaccine versus placebo. The V gene is TRBV24-1, the J gene TRBJ2-2; 7 bases are shared with TRBD1. The TCR sequence derives from a person between 18 and 65 years old who received the Ad26.COV2.S COVID-19 vaccine or a placebo. The DNA for the CDR3 is TGTGCCACCAGTGATTTGGGCAGGGGGAGAGCCGGGGAGCTGTTTTTT. It is translated as CATSDLGRGRAGELFF.